The source of this T cell receptor (beta chain) is a study of regulatory T cells in long-lasting Graves disease. V gave up 3 bases and J gave up 3 bases, with 11 bases separating them. The CDR3 covers 14 residues. The germline CDR1 and CDR2 sequences are MDHEN and SYDVKM. Findings and caveats of the study: The work looked only at peripheral blood and did not look at thyroid tissue.

This clonotype was seen a few times. Antigen specificity is unknown. Described time point: newly diagnosed GD, antithyroid drugs for less than 3 months. Scientists built the TCR library using RNA that was extracted from PBMCs. According to the study, TCR beta libraries were built with iRepertoire HTBI primers and CDR3-region Arm-PCR. Each CDR3 protein is one row after TCRdb ran MiXCR on the multiplex PCR reads. The sample lists over 500,000 distinct CDR3 sequences; under 20% were seen once. Another study also made use of these data, one on T cells in Graves' hyperthyroidism and ophthalmopathy.

The sequencing here drew on peripheral blood mononuclear cells (PBMCs), taken at new diagnosis, from a patient treated with antithyroid drugs. The receptor comes from a woman aged 30 to 39 with Graves disease. V is TRBV28 and J is TRBJ1-2; D not resolved. CDR3 protein: CASSFLGWDYGYTF. In nucleotides, the CDR3 is TGTGCCAGCAGTTTCCTGGGTTGGGACTATGGCTACACCTTC.